Listed below are T cell receptor beta chains from one sample, sequenced in a study of T cell responses to AZD1222 COVID-19 vaccine. The data were produced by immunoSEQ multiplex PCR, yet TCRdb's version contains in-frame clones alone and is incomplete. The table lists roughly 160,000 clones, roughly 85% of them singletons. The sequenced sample was peripheral blood, obtained 28 days after the second AZD1222 dose. Source of these receptors: an adult who received the AZD1222 COVID-19 vaccine. Each CDR3 is given without its conserved first and last residue.

v_gene	j_gene	CDR3aa
TRBV4-1	TRBJ1-2	ASSQEGGSVRGYT
TRBV7-2	TRBJ1-4	ASSLSGTANEKLF
TRBV6-5	TRBJ2-1	ASSGRGPGEQF
TRBV10-3	TRBJ2-2	AISELAANTGELF
TRBV6-1	TRBJ1-1	ASSEHRMNTEAF
TRBV7-8	TRBJ2-2	ASSETGGRKHGELF
TRBV7-9	TRBJ2-7	ASSLTSGAHLEQY
TRBV30	TRBJ2-7	AWNVYRDRGFKQY
TRBV5-8	TRBJ1-2	ASRRDRGYGYT
TRBV4-3	TRBJ1-4	ASSHEGQANEKLF
TRBV27	TRBJ1-5	ASRAGVEIQPQH
TRBV12-5	TRBJ1-2	ASGLVIAANYGGGYT
TRBV27	TRBJ1-6	ASSRVKGWKNSPLH
TRBV5-4	TRBJ1-2	ASSLRSGKDGYT
TRBV7-9	TRBJ1-1	ASSLGRAEAF
TRBV19	TRBJ1-5	ASSISPGQPQH
TRBV4-2	TRBJ1-2	ASSQADHTTNYGYT
TRBV7-9	TRBJ2-1	ASSSSITGYNEQF
TRBV5-6	TRBJ1-1	ASSDRTGMNTEAF
TRBV11-2	TRBJ2-2	ASKRASGGTGELF
TRBV21-1	TRBJ2-7	ASSKAHRGTYEQY
TRBV11-3	TRBJ2-3	ASSLGGVWADTQY